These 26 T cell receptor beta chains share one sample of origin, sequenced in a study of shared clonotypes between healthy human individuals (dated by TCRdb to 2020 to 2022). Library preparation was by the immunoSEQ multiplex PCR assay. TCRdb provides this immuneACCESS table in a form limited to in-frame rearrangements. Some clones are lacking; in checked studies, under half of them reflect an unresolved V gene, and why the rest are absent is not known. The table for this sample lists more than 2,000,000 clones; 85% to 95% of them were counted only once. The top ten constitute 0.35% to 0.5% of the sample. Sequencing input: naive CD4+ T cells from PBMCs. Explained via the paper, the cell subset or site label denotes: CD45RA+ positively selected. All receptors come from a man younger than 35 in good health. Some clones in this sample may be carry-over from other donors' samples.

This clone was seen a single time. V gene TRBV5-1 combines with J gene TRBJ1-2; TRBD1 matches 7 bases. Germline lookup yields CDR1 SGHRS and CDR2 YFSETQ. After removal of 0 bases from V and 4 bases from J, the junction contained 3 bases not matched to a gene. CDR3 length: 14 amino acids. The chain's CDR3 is CASSLAQGIYGYTF. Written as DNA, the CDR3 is TGCGCCAGCAGCTTGGCACAGGGGATCTATGGCTACACCTTC.

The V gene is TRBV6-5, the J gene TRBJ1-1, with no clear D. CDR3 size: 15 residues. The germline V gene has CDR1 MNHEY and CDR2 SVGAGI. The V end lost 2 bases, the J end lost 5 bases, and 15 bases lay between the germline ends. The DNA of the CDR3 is TGTGCCAGCAGTTACAGTTACGGCGGTTGGACTGAAGCTTTCTTT. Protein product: CASSYSYGGWTEAFF.

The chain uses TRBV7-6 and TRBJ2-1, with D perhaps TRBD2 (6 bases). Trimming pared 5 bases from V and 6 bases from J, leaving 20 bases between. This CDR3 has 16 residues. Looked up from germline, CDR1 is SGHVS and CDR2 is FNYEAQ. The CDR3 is CASSRRLVKQGNEQFF. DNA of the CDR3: TGTGCCAGCAGCCGCCGACTAGTGAAGCAAGGCAATGAGCAGTTCTTC.

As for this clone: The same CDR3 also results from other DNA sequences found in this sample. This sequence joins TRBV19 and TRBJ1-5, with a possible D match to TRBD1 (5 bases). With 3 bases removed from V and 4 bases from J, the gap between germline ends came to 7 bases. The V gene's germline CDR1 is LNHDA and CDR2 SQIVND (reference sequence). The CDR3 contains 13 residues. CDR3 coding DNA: TGTGCCAGTAGTATGACAGTTAATCAGCCCCAGCATTTT. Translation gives CASSMTVNQPQHF.

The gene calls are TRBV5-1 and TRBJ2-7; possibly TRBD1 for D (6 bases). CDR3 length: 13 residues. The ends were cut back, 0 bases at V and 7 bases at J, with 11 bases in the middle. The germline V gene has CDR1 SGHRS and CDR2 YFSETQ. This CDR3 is CASSLGQETEQYF. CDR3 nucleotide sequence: TGCGCCAGCAGCTTGGGACAGGAGACGGAGCAGTACTTC.

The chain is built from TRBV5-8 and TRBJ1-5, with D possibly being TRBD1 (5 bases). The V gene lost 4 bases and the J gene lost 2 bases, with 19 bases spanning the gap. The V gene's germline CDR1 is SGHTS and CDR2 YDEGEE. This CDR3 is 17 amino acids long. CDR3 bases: TGTGCCAGCAGCACGGGACGGGTATGGCAGGGCAATCAGCCCCAGCATTTT. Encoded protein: CASSTGRVWQGNQPQHF.

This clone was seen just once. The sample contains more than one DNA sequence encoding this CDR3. The CDR3 DNA is TGTGCCATCAGTGAGTCGGCGGCTTCCTACGAGCAGTACTTC. Its translation: CAISESAASYEQYF. V is TRBV10-3 and J is TRBJ2-7; no clear D gene. This CDR3 has 14 amino acids. Trimming pared 0 bases from V and 1 base from J, leaving 7 bases between. In germline, CDR1 is ENHRY, CDR2 SYGVKD.

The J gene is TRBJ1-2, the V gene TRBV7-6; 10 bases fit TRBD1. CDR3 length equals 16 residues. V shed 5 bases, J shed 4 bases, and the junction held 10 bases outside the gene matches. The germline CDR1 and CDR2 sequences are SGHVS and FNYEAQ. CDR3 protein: CASSPRTGGLTYGYTF. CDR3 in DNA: TGTGCCAGCAGCCCCAGGACAGGGGGGCTCACCTATGGCTACACCTTC.

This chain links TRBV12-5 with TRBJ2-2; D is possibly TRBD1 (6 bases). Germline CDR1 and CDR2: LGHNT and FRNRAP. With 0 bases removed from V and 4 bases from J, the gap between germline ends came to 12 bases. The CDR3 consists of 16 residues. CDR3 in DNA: TGTGCTAGTGGTTTGGTTCTGGGGGCGAGCACCGGGGAGCTGTTTTTT. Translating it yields CASGLVLGASTGELFF. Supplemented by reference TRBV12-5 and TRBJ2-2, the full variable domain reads DARVTQTPRHKVTEMGQEVTMRCQPILGHNTVFWYRQTMMQGLELLAYFRNRAPLDDSGMPKDRFSAEMPDATLATLKIQPSEPRDSAVYFCASGLVLGASTGELFFGEGSRLTVL.

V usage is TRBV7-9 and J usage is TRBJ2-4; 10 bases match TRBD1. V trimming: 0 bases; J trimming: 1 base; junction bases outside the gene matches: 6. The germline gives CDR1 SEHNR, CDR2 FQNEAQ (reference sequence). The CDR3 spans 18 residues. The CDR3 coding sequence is TGTGCCAGCAGCTTAGCGGGGACAGGGGAATGGGCCAAAAACATTCAGTACTTC. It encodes CASSLAGTGEWAKNIQYF. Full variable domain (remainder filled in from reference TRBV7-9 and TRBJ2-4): DTGVSQNPRHKITKRGQNVTFRCDPISEHNRLYWYRQTLGQGPEFLTYFQNEAQLEKSRLLSDRFSAERPKGSFSTLEIQRTEQGDSAMYLCASSLAGTGEWAKNIQYFGAGTRLSVL.

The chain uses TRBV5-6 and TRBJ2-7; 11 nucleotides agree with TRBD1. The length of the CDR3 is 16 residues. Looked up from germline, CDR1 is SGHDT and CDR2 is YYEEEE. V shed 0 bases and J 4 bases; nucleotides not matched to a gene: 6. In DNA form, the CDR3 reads TGTGCCAGCAGCTTGGGGTGGGGACAGGGGGGTTACGAGCAGTACTTC. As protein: CASSLGWGQGGYEQYF. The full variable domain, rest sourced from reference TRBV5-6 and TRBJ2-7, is DAGVTQSPTHLIKTRGQQVTLRCSPKSGHDTVSWYQQALGQGPQFIFQYYEEEERQRGNFPDRFSGHQFPNYSSELNVNALLLGDSALYLCASSLGWGQGGYEQYFGPGTRLTVT.

CDR3 coding DNA: TGTGCCATCATGACACGGGGTACCGGGGAGCTGTTTTTT. Encoded protein: CAIMTRGTGELFF. The J gene is TRBJ2-2, the V gene TRBV10-3; possible D gene TRBD2, 5 bases. Trimming removed 7 bases from V and 5 bases from J, with 11 bases in between. In germline, CDR1 is ENHRY, CDR2 SYGVKD. CDR3 size: 13 residues.

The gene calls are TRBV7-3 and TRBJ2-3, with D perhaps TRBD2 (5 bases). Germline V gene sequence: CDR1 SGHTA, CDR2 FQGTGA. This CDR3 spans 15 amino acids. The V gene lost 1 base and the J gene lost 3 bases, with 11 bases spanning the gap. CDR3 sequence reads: CASSLMGGWTDTQYF. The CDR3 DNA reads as TGTGCCAGCAGCTTAATGGGCGGGTGGACAGATACGCAGTATTTT.

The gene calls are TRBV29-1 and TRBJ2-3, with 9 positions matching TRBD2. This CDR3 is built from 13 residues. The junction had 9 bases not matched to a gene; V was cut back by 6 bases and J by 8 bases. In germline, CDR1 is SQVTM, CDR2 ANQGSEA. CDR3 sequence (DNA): TGCAGCGTCCCCCTTAGCGGGAGTGGTACGCAGTATTTT. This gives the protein CSVPLSGSGTQYF.

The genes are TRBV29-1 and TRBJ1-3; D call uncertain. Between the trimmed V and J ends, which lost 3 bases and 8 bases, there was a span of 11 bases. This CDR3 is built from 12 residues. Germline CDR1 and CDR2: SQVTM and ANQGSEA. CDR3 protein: CSVEEEDDTIYF. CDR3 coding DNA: TGCAGCGTTGAGGAAGAGGATGACACCATATATTTT.

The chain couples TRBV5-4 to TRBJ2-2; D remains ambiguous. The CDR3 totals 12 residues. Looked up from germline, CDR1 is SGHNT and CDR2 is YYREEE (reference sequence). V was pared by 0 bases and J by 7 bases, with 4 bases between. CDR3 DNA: TGTGCCAGCAGCTTGGATGGCGGGGAGCTGTTTTTT. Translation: CASSLDGGELFF. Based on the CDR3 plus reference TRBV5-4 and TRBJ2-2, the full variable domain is ETGVTQSPTHLIKTRGQQVTLRCSSQSGHNTVSWYQQALGQGPQFIFQYYREEENGRGNFPPRFSGLQFPNYSSELNVNALELDDSALYLCASSLDGGELFFGEGSRLTVL.

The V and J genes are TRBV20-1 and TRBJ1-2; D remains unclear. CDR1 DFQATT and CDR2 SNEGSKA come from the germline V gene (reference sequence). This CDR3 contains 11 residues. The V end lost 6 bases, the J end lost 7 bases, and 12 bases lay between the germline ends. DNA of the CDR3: TGCAGTGCCCAACCTGGAGGTGGCTACACCTTC. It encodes CSAQPGGGYTF.

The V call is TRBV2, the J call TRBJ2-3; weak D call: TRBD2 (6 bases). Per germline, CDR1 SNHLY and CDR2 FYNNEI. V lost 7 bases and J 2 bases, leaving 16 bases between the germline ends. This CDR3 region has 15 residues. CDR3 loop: CASKQRAPNTDTQYF. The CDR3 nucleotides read TGTGCCAGCAAACAGCGGGCCCCAAACACAGATACGCAGTATTTT. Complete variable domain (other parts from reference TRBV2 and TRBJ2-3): EPEVTQTPSHQVTQMGQEVILRCVPISNHLYFYWYRQILGQKVEFLVSFYNNEISEKSEIFDDQFSVERPDGSNFTLKIRSTKLEDSAMYFCASKQRAPNTDTQYFGPGTRLTVL.

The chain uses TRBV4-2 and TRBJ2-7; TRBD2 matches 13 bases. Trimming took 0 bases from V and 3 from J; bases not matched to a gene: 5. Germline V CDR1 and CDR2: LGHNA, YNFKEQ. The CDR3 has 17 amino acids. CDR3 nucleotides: TGTGCCAGCAGCCAAGAGACTAGCGGGAGGATAGACTACGAGCAGTACTTC. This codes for CASSQETSGRIDYEQYF.

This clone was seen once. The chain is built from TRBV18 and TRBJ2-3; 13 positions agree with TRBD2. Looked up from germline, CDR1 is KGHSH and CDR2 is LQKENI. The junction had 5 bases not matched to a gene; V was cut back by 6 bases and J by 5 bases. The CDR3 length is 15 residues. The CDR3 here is CASSELAGGEDTQYF. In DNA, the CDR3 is TGTGCCAGCTCTGAACTAGCGGGAGGGGAAGATACGCAGTATTTT. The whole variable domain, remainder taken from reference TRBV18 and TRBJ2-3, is NAGVMQNPRHLVRRRGQEARLRCSPMKGHSHVYWYRQLPEEGLKFMVYLQKENIIDESGMPKERFSAEFPKEGPSILRIQQVVRGDSAAYFCASSELAGGEDTQYFGPGTRLTVL.

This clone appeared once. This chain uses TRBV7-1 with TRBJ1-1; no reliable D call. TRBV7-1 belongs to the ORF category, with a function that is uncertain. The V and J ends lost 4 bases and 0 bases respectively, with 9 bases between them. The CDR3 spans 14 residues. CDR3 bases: TGTGCCAGCAGCTTAGCAAGTATGAACACTGAAGCTTTCTTT. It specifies CASSLASMNTEAFF.

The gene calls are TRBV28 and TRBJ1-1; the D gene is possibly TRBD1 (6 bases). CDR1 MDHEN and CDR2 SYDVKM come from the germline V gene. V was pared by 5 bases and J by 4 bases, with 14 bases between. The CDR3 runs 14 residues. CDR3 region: CASSGGGGGTEAFF. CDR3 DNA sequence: TGTGCCAGCAGTGGGGGAGGGGGAGGCACTGAAGCTTTCTTT. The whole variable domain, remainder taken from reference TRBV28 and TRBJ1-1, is DVKVTQSSRYLVKRTGEKVFLECVQDMDHENMFWYRQDPGLGLRLIYFSYDVKMKEKGDIPEGYSVSREKKERFSLILESASTNQTSMYLCASSGGGGGTEAFFGQGTRLTVV.

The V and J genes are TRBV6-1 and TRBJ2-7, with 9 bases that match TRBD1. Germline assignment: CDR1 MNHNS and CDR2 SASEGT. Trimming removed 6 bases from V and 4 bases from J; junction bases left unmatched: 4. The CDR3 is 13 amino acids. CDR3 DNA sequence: TGTGCCAGCAGGATGGGGACAGGGTACGAGCAGTACTTC. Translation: CASRMGTGYEQYF.

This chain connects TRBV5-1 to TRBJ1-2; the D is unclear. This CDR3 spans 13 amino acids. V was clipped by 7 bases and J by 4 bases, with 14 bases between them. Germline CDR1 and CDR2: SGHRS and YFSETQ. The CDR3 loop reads CASGTRHLYGYTF. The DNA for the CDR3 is TGCGCCAGCGGAACAAGACACCTCTATGGCTACACCTTC.

The CDR3 sequence is CASSAMTGGREKLFF. In DNA, the CDR3 is TGTGCCAGCAGCGCCATGACAGGGGGTCGTGAAAAACTGTTTTTT. This chain uses TRBV9 with TRBJ1-4, with 9 positions matching TRBD1. This CDR3 has 15 residues. Germline-derived CDR1 and CDR2 are SGDLS and YYNGEE. Trimming removed 3 bases from V and 7 bases from J; junction bases left unmatched: 7.

The CDR3 sequence is CASDPLAGATGELFF. DNA for the CDR3: TGTGCCAGCGACCCCCTAGCGGGAGCCACCGGGGAGCTGTTTTTT. The V and J genes are TRBV6-1 and TRBJ2-2; TRBD2 agrees at 10 bases. The CDR3 covers 15 residues. J gave up 4 bases and V 8 bases, and 7 bases lay outside the gene matches. CDR1 and CDR2 from the germline V gene are MNHNS and SASEGT.